These 21 T cell receptor beta chains originate from one sample sequenced in a study of T cells in localized non-small cell lung cancer. Only in-frame clones appear in the TCRdb table, and some are missing; sequencing was by immunoSEQ multiplex PCR. The table records under 95,000 clones, 65% to 85% of them present only once. This sample comprised peripheral blood, obtained before any cancer treatment. These receptors were collected from a female donor aged 60 or older with stage I lung adenocarcinoma.

The CDR3 loop reads CASQTLAGVGNEQFF. CDR3 DNA sequence: TGTGCCAGTCAAACCCTAGCGGGAGTCGGCAATGAGCAGTTCTTC. The chain carries TRBV19 and TRBJ2-1; 10 positions agree with TRBD2. This CDR3 has 15 amino acids. Germline loops: CDR1 LNHDA, CDR2 SQIVND (reference sequence). J gave up 6 bases and V 8 bases, and 10 bases lay outside the gene matches.

The chain links TRBV14 to TRBJ1-4; D unclear. CDR3 size: 14 residues. Germline V gene sequence: CDR1 SGHDN, CDR2 FVKESK. V was clipped by 5 bases and J by 6 bases, with 13 bases between them. The CDR3 bases are TGTGCCAGCAGCGTCAATAGATGGTATGAAAAACTGTTTTTT. As protein: CASSVNRWYEKLFF.

This chain uses TRBV7-2 with TRBJ1-5, with TRBD1 matching over 7 bases. Losses at the gene ends were 5 bases for V and 1 base for J; bases not matched to a gene: 8. Germline CDR1 reads SGHTA; CDR2 reads FQGNSA. The length of the CDR3 is 16 residues. CDR3 region: CASSLRGGSSNQPQHF. DNA of the CDR3: TGTGCCAGCAGCCTCAGGGGGGGCTCGAGCAATCAGCCCCAGCATTTT.

The rearrangement links TRBV2 to TRBJ2-7; D remains ambiguous. The length of the CDR3 is 12 residues. Germline V CDR1 and CDR2: SNHLY, FYNNEI. V lost 6 bases, J lost 2 bases, and 8 bases lay in between. The CDR3 coding sequence is TGTGCCAGCAGCGCGGCAGCCTACGAGCAGTACTTC. Protein product: CASSAAAYEQYF.

This clone was observed a few times. The chain couples TRBV5-6 to TRBJ2-6; no firm D call. The CDR3 runs 15 residues. The germline V and J ends were trimmed by 0 bases and 0 bases, with 4 bases remaining between them. CDR1 and CDR2 from the germline V gene are SGHDT and YYEEEE. The CDR3 sequence is CASSLVGSGANVLTF. The CDR3 DNA follows: TGTGCCAGCAGCTTGGTAGGCTCTGGGGCCAACGTCCTGACTTTC. Using reference TRBV5-6 and TRBJ2-6 for the parts outside the CDR3, the full variable domain is DAGVTQSPTHLIKTRGQQVTLRCSPKSGHDTVSWYQQALGQGPQFIFQYYEEEERQRGNFPDRFSGHQFPNYSSELNVNALLLGDSALYLCASSLVGSGANVLTFGAGSRLTVL.

The CDR3 DNA follows: TGTGCCAGCAGTCTCCCATCGGCGGACGGGGAGCTGTTTTTT. Its protein is CASSLPSADGELFF. The gene calls are TRBV28 and TRBJ2-2; no clear D gene. V lost 5 bases, J lost 7 bases, and 14 bases lay in between. Germline V gives CDR1 MDHEN, CDR2 SYDVKM. There are 14 residues in the CDR3.

CDR3 sequence: CASSEGADGYGYTF. The CDR3 DNA follows: TGTGCCAGCAGTGAAGGAGCGGATGGCTATGGCTACACCTTC. The genes are TRBV2 and TRBJ1-2; the D is unclear. The CDR3 sequence is 14 residues long. Germline V gene sequence: CDR1 SNHLY, CDR2 FYNNEI. Trimming stripped 1 base from V and 4 bases from J, with 10 bases between. The full variable domain, its missing parts supplied by reference TRBV2 and TRBJ1-2, is EPEVTQTPSHQVTQMGQEVILRCVPISNHLYFYWYRQILGQKVEFLVSFYNNEISEKSEIFDDQFSVERPDGSNFTLKIRSTKLEDSAMYFCASSEGADGYGYTFGSGTRLTVV.

This chain joins TRBV28 and TRBJ1-1, with D perhaps matching TRBD1 (6 bases). The CDR3 length is 11 residues. V lost 9 bases, J lost 7 bases, and 12 bases lay in between. Looked up from germline, CDR1 is MDHEN and CDR2 is SYDVKM. CDR3 amino acids: CASDDRLEAFF. The CDR3, as DNA: TGTGCCAGTGACGACAGGCTTGAAGCTTTCTTT.

V is TRBV5-1 and J is TRBJ1-1, with D uncertain. The CDR3 length is 15 residues. V was pared by 4 bases and J by 4 bases, with 17 bases between. Per the germline V gene, CDR1 is SGHRS and CDR2 is YFSETQ. CDR3 coding DNA: TGCGCCAGCAGCCCCACACCAACCCCGGGCACTGAAGCTTTCTTT. This encodes CASSPTPTPGTEAFF.

The rearrangement joins TRBV9 to TRBJ1-2; D remains unclear. The CDR3 is 12 amino acids. Per the germline V gene, CDR1 is SGDLS and CDR2 is YYNGEE. The germline V and J ends were trimmed by 0 bases and 8 bases, with 8 bases remaining between them. As DNA, the CDR3 is TGTGCCAGCAGCGTAGATCTGGGGGGCTACACCTTC. Translation gives CASSVDLGGYTF.

The chain has TRBV19 and TRBJ2-3; D is perhaps TRBD2 (5 bases). Germline V gene sequence: CDR1 LNHDA, CDR2 SQIVND (reference sequence). The germline V and J ends were trimmed by 4 bases and 1 base, with 12 bases remaining between them. The CDR3 sequence is 15 residues long. Here the CDR3 DNA reads TGTGCCAGTAGTACAGGACTCCCTGGCACAGATACGCAGTATTTT. Translation gives CASSTGLPGTDTQYF.

V is TRBV9 and J is TRBJ2-7; D is possibly TRBD1 (5 bases). Deletions cut 0 bases from V and 5 bases from J, with 12 bases between. The CDR3 sequence is 14 residues long. Looked up from germline, CDR1 is SGDLS and CDR2 is YYNGEE. The CDR3 coding sequence is TGTGCCAGCAGCGTAGGCGGCAGGGCGGACGAGCAGTACTTC. Translated: CASSVGGRADEQYF.

Sample share makes this clone medium-sized. CDR3 residues: CATSRIAESYEQYF. The CDR3 DNA reads TGTGCCACCAGCAGAATTGCGGAATCCTACGAGCAGTACTTC. The chain combines TRBV15 with TRBJ2-7; no firm D call. This CDR3 region has 14 residues. Per the germline V gene, CDR1 is LNHNV and CDR2 is YYDKDF (reference sequence). Trimming took off 2 bases at V and 1 base at J, with 9 bases between the two ends.

The V and J genes are TRBV30 and TRBJ1-5; no reliable D call. V lost 2 bases to trimming and J lost 3 bases, with 8 bases between them. Germline V gives CDR1 GTSNPN, CDR2 SVGIG (reference sequence). The CDR3 totals 13 residues. The CDR3 reads CAWSYGNNQPQHF. The CDR3 DNA follows: TGTGCCTGGAGTTATGGAAACAATCAGCCCCAGCATTTT.

This clone has more than one count but fewer than ten. The CDR3 sequence is CASSSLGQGVGGYTF. The CDR3 DNA sequence: TGTGCCAGCAGTTCCCTTGGACAGGGGGTCGGCGGCTACACCTTC. The genes are TRBV28 and TRBJ1-2, with 10 bases fitting TRBD1. V lost 4 bases, J lost 8 bases, and 10 bases stayed unmatched. The length of the CDR3 is 15 residues. Germline values: CDR1 MDHEN, CDR2 SYDVKM.

The chain uses TRBV29-1 and TRBJ2-7, with D hard to call. V gave up 1 base and J gave up 2 bases, with 6 bases separating them. The germline CDR1 and CDR2 sequences are SQVTM and ANQGSEA. This CDR3 is built from 12 residues. In DNA, the CDR3 is TGCAGCGTTGAAGCGGGCGCCTACGAGCAGTACTTC. Translation gives CSVEAGAYEQYF.

The V gene is TRBV19, the J gene TRBJ2-1, with D maybe TRBD1 (5 bases). V dropped 4 bases and J dropped 2 bases, with 15 bases sitting between them. The length of the CDR3 is 16 residues. CDR1 LNHDA and CDR2 SQIVND come from the germline V gene (reference sequence). CDR3 sequence: CASSTPLGRTYNEQFF. CDR3 nucleotide sequence: TGTGCCAGTAGTACACCTCTGGGGCGGACCTACAATGAGCAGTTCTTC.

The chain is built from TRBV29-1 and TRBJ2-4; D is ambiguous. Trimming left V 4 bases short and J 2 bases short, with 6 bases between. The germline V gene has CDR1 SQVTM and CDR2 ANQGSEA. The CDR3 has 12 amino acids. CDR3 sequence (DNA): TGCAGCGTTGGGGTGTCCAAAAACATTCAGTACTTC. Encoded protein: CSVGVSKNIQYF.

This clone was seen only a few times. Here the CDR3 reads CASKGSLNPGQPQHF. Written as DNA, the CDR3 is TGTGCCAGTAAGGGGAGTTTAAACCCCGGGCAGCCCCAGCATTTT. The rearrangement links TRBV27 to TRBJ1-5; tentatively, D is TRBD1 (5 bases). This CDR3 comprises 15 residues. In germline, CDR1 is MNHEY, CDR2 SMNVEV (reference sequence). The V end was cut by 9 bases, the J end by 7 bases, with 22 bases between.

This clone was counted a single time. J is TRBJ2-1 and V is TRBV27; D not certain. Between the trimmed V and J ends, which lost 2 bases and 7 bases, there was a span of 15 bases. Germline CDR1 and CDR2: MNHEY and SMNVEV (reference sequence). This CDR3 spans 15 amino acids. This CDR3 is CASSLGLVAVNEQFF. CDR3 sequence (DNA): TGTGCCAGCAGTTTAGGGCTAGTTGCTGTAAATGAGCAGTTCTTC.

This rearrangement joins TRBV6-1 to TRBJ1-1, with 9 bases identical to TRBD1. Looked up from germline, CDR1 is MNHNS and CDR2 is SASEGT. The CDR3 runs 17 residues. The V and J ends lost 3 bases and 1 base, in that order; junction bases with no gene match: 9. The CDR3 bases are TGTGCCAGCAGTGATTACAGGGGGCAGACATCGAACACTGAAGCTTTCTTT. Protein: CASSDYRGQTSNTEAFF.